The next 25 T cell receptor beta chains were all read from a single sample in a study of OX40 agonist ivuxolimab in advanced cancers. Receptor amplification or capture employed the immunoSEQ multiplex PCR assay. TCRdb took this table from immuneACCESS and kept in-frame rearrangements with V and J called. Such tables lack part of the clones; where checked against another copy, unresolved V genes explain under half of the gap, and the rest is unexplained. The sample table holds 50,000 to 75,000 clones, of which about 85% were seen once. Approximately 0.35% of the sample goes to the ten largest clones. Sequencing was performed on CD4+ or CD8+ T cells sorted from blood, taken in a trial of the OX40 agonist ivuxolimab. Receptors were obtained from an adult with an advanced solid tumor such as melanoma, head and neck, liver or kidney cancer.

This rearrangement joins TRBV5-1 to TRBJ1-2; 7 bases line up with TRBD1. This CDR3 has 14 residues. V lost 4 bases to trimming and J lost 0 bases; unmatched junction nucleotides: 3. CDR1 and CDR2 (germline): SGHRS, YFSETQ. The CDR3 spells CASSQGQTNYGYTF. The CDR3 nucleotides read TGCGCCAGCAGCCAGGGACAGACTAACTATGGCTACACCTTC.

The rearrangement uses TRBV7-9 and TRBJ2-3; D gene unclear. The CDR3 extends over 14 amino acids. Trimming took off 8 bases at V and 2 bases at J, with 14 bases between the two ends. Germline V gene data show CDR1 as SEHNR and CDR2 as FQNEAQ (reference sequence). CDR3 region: CASWSPLFTDTQYF. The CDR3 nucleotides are TGTGCCAGCTGGTCCCCCCTCTTCACAGATACGCAGTATTTT.

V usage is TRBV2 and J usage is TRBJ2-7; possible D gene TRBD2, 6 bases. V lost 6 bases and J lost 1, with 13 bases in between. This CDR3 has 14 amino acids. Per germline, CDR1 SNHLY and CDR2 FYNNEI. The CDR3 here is CASRPGTASYEQYF. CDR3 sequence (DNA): TGTGCCAGCAGACCCGGGACTGCATCCTACGAGCAGTACTTC.

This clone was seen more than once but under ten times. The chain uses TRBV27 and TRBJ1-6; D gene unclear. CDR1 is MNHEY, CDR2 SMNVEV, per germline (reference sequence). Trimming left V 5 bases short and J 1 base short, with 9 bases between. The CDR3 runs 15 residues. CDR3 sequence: CASSAISSYNSPLHF. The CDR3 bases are TGTGCCAGCAGTGCTATAAGTTCCTATAATTCACCCCTCCACTTT.

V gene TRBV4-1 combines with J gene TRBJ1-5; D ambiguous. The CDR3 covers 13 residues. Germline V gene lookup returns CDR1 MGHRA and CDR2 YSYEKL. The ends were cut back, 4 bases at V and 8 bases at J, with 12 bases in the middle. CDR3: CASSPPESKPQHF. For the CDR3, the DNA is TGCGCCAGCAGCCCCCCAGAGTCAAAGCCCCAGCATTTT.

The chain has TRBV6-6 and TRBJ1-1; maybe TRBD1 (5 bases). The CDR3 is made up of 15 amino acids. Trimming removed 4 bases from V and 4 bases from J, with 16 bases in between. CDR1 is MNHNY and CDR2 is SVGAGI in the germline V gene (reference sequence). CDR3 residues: CASSFSGGGGTEAFF. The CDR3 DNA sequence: TGTGCCAGCAGTTTTTCGGGGGGAGGAGGCACTGAAGCTTTCTTT.

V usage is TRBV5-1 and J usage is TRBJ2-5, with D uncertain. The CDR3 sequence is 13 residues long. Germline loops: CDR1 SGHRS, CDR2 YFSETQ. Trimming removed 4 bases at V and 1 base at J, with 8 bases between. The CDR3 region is CASSPYPQETQYF. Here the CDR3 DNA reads TGCGCCAGCAGCCCGTACCCCCAAGAGACCCAGTACTTC.

CDR3 region: CAISGRGYQPQHF. As DNA, the CDR3 is TGTGCCATCAGTGGTCGGGGTTATCAGCCCCAGCATTTT. The chain combines TRBV10-3 with TRBJ1-5; D gene unclear. V lost 4 bases, J lost 5 bases, and 9 bases lay in between. The germline CDR1 and CDR2 sequences are ENHRY and SYGVKD. The CDR3 sequence is 13 residues long.

In DNA, the CDR3 is TGTGCCAGCAGCTTGGGAAGCGGGGGACCCTACGAGCAGTACTTC. Residues: CASSLGSGGPYEQYF. The genes are TRBV5-6 and TRBJ2-7, with TRBD2 matching 8 bases. The CDR3 consists of 15 residues. Germline loops: CDR1 SGHDT, CDR2 YYEEEE. J gave up 2 bases and V 0 bases, and 4 bases lay outside the gene matches.

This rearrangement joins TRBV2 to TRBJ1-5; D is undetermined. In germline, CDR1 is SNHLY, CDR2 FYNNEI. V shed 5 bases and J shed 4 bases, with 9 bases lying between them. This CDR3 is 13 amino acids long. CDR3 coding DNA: TGTGCCAGCAGTTTATGGGGTAATCAGCCCCAGCATTTT. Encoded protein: CASSLWGNQPQHF.

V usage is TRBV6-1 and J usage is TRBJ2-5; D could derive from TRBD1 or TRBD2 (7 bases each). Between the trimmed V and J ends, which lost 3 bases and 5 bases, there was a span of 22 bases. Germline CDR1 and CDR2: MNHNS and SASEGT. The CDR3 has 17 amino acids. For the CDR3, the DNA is TGTGCCAGCAGTGACCCCCAGGGGGGGGGCGGCATCGAGACCCAGTACTTC. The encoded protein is CASSDPQGGGGIETQYF.

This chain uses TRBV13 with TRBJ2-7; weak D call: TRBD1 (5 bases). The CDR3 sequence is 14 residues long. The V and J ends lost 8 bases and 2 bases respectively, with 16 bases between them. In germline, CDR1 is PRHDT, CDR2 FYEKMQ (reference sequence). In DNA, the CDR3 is TGTGCCAGCGTAAACAGGAACCCCCCCTACGAGCAGTACTTC. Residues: CASVNRNPPYEQYF.

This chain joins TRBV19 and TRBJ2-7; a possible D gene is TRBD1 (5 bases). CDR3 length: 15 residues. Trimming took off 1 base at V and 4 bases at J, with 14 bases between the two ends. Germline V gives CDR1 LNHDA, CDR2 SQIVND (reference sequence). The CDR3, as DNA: TGTGCCAGTAGTATAGTGGGGCGACAGACATACGAGCAGTACTTC. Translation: CASSIVGRQTYEQYF.

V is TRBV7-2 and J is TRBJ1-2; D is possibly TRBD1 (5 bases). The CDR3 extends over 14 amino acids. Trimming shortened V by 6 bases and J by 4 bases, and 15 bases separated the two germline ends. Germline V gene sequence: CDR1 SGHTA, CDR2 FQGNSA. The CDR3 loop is CASSLTGGFYGYTF. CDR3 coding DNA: TGTGCCAGCAGTCTAACCGGGGGGTTCTATGGCTACACCTTC.

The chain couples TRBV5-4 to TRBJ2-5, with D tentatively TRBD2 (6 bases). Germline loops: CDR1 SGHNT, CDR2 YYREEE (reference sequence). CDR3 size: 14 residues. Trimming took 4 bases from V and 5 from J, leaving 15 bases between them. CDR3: CASSPTGAGETQYF. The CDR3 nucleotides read TGTGCCAGCAGCCCCACCGGGGCGGGGGAGACCCAGTACTTC.

The CDR3 is CASSFQAGYYGYTF. In nucleotides, the CDR3 is TGTGCCAGCAGCTTTCAAGCAGGGTACTATGGCTACACCTTC. The chain combines TRBV5-5 with TRBJ1-2; D perhaps matches TRBD1 (5 bases). Looked up from germline, CDR1 is SGHKS and CDR2 is YYEKEE (reference sequence). V was clipped by 2 bases and J by 3 bases, with 11 bases between them. The CDR3 runs to 14 residues.

The CDR3 spells CASSLWGSNSPLHF. The DNA for the CDR3 is TGTGCCAGCAGTTTATGGGGGAGCAATTCACCCCTCCACTTT. This chain links TRBV27 with TRBJ1-6, with D possibly TRBD1 on 5 matching bases. The CDR3 spans 14 residues. The V end was cut by 1 base, the J end by 7 bases, with 8 bases between. Germline CDR1 MNHEY, CDR2 SMNVEV (reference sequence).

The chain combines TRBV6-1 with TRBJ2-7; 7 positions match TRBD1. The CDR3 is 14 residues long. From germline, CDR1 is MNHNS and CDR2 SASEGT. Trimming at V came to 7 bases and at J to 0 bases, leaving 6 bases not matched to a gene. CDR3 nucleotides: TGTGCCAGCATGGGGACAGCCCTCTCCTACGAGCAGTACTTC. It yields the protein CASMGTALSYEQYF.

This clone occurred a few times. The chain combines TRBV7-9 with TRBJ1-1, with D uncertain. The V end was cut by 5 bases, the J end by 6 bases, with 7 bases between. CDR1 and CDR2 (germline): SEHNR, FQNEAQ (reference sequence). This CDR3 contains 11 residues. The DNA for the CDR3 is TGTGCCAGCAGCGCTGAGTCTGAAGCTTTCTTT. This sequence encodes CASSAESEAFF.

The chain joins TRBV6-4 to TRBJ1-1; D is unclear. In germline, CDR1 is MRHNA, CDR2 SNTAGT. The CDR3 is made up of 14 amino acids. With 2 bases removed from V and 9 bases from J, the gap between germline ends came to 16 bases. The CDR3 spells CASSDGGRFAKAFF. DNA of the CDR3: TGTGCCAGCAGTGACGGCGGTCGATTTGCTAAAGCTTTCTTT.

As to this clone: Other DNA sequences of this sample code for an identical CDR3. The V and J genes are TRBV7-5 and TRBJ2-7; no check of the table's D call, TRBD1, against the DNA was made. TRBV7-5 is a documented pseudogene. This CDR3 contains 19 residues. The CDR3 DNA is TGTGTCAGAAGCTTAGAAGGGGACAGGGAACTGGCTTCGGGAGACGAGCAGTACTTC. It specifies CVRSLEGDRELASGDEQYF.

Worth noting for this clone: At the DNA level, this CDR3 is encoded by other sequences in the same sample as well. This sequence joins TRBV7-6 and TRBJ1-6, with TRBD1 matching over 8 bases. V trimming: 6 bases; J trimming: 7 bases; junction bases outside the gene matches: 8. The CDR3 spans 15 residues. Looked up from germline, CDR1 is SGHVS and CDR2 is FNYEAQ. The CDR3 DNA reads TGTGCCAGCAGTTACGGGACAGGATTGAATTCACCCCTCCACTTT. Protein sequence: CASSYGTGLNSPLHF.

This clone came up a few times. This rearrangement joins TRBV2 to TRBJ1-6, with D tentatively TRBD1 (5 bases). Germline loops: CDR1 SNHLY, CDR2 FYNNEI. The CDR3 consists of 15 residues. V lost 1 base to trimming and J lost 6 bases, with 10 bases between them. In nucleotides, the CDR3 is TGTGCCAGCAGTGAAGGGGGACGGGGTAATTCACCCCTCCACTTT. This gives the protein CASSEGGRGNSPLHF.

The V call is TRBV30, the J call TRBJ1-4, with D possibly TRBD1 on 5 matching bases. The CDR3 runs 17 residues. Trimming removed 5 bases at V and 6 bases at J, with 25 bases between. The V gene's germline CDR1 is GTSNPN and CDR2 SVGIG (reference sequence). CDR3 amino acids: CAWDGPRGREGHEKLFF. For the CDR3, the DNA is TGTGCCTGGGACGGTCCCCGAGGAAGGGAGGGGCATGAAAAACTGTTTTTT.

The chain's CDR3 is CASSPPVMWGNTEAFF. The CDR3 nucleotides read TGTGCCAGCAGCCCACCTGTGATGTGGGGAAACACTGAAGCTTTCTTT. This sequence joins TRBV7-8 and TRBJ1-1; no firm D call. The CDR3 is 16 amino acids. Trimming removed 5 bases at V and 2 bases at J, with 18 bases between. The germline CDR1 and CDR2 sequences are SGHVS and FQNEAQ.